The present T cell receptor beta chain was sequenced within a study of T cell responses to AZD1222 COVID-19 vaccine. General observations from the study: The peak T cell response came first, and repertoires were sampled only after it.

Turning to this clone: Antigen: not known.

The V end lost 7 bases, the J end lost 1 base, and 10 bases lay between the germline ends. The CDR3 runs 13 residues. The method was immunoSEQ multiplex PCR; TCRdb's version includes in-frame clones alone and lacks a portion of them. The record lists more than 110,000 clones, of which the ten most abundant hold around 2.2%. The source is an adult in good health. Material: peripheral blood. The chain joins TRBV12-3 or TRBV12-4 to TRBJ1-1, with a tentative D call TRBD1 (5 bases). CDR3 nucleotides: TGTGCCAGCACGACGGGACGGAACACTGAAGCTTTCTTT. It codes for CASTTGRNTEAFF.